This T cell receptor beta chain was identified in a study of response to subunit inactivated influenza vaccine. The study's findings and limits: It was suggested by the authors that few new T cells are recruited by each seasonal influenza vaccination.

Trimming at V came to 2 bases and at J to 2 bases, leaving 4 bases not matched to a gene. CDR1 ENHRY and CDR2 SYGVKD come from the germline V gene. The CDR3 is 15 amino acids. In TCRdb, the RT-PCR reads were re-called with MiXCR into one record per CDR3 protein. The sample yields around 570,000 distinct CDR3 sequences, around 8% seen once. This clonotype was observed a few times. Its antigen is still unknown. The chain employs TRBV10-3 and TRBJ2-5; 8 positions agree with TRBD2. This clonotype was obtained from a man in his fifties or sixties who received an inactivated influenza vaccine. The input for sequencing was PBMCs from blood, taken 23 to 25 months after vaccination. The CDR3 bases are TGTGCCATCAGTGAGAGCGGGGGCCGGCAAGAGACCCAGTACTTC. It yields the protein CAISESGGRQETQYF.